This T cell receptor (beta chain) was retrieved from a study of post-analysis software for immune sequencing data. About the research overall: Disease courses included relapsing-remitting, secondary progressive and progressive-relapsing multiple sclerosis.

Study-wide findings and caveats: F measure showed strong co-clustering of same-batch samples. Compared with controls, patients had more of about 5 TRBV segments, including TRBV5-6, TRBV5-1 and TRBV20-1. A significant reduction in normalized Chao1 diversity was observed in multiple sclerosis patients versus controls.

The CDR3 extends over 15 amino acids. The V and J ends lost 0 bases and 8 bases respectively, with 16 bases between them. Unique molecular identifiers were carried by the TCR beta cDNA libraries. The source material, about 0.85 to 11 million T cells, gave rise to 500,000 or so cDNA molecules. TCRdb reprocessed the PCR reads with MiXCR, giving one entry per CDR3 protein. The sample lists about 770,000 distinct CDR3 sequences; just over 45% were seen once. Turning to this clonotype: What it recognizes is unknown.

V and J are TRBV12-3 or TRBV12-4 and TRBJ1-1; D not certain. This TCR derives from a girl between 5 and 17 years old with multiple sclerosis. Material for sequencing was blood. The CDR3 region is CASSLALPARPEAFF. In DNA form, the CDR3 reads TGTGCCAGCAGTTTAGCGCTTCCAGCGCGGCCAGAAGCTTTCTTT.